The 22 T cell receptor beta chains reported below all come from one sample, sequenced in a study of T cells in localized non-small cell lung cancer. Sequenced by immunoSEQ multiplex PCR; TCRdb stores in-frame clones only, minus some. The table has roughly 26,000 clones, approximately 90% seen once. The sample was peripheral blood, taken before any cancer treatment. The origin of the receptors is a female donor aged 60 or older with stage II squamous cell lung carcinoma.

The chain couples TRBV4-2 to TRBJ2-7; possibly TRBD2 for D (5 bases). Looked up from germline, CDR1 is LGHNA and CDR2 is YNFKEQ. V lost 4 bases and J 6 bases, leaving 13 bases between the germline ends. The CDR3 extends over 13 amino acids. The CDR3 is CASSPSRGIEQYF. The DNA for the CDR3 is TGTGCCAGCAGCCCCTCACGGGGTATCGAGCAGTACTTC.

V gene TRBV28 combines with J gene TRBJ2-6, with D hard to call. Trimming took off 4 bases at V and 2 bases at J, with 18 bases between the two ends. The germline V gene has CDR1 MDHEN and CDR2 SYDVKM. This CDR3 is 18 amino acids long. CDR3: CASSSQPKSGPGANVLTF. DNA of the CDR3: TGTGCCAGCAGTTCTCAACCCAAGTCGGGTCCTGGGGCCAACGTCCTGACTTTC.

The V gene is TRBV11-2, the J gene TRBJ1-2, with a tentative D call TRBD1 (5 bases). V was cut by 3 bases and J by 4 bases, with 15 bases left in between. The CDR3 is made up of 15 amino acids. Germline V gene data show CDR1 as SGHAT and CDR2 as FQNNGV. This CDR3 reads CASSLDWGELYGYTF. The CDR3 nucleotides are TGTGCCAGCAGCTTGGACTGGGGGGAACTCTATGGCTACACCTTC.

The chain carries TRBV21-1 and TRBJ1-2. TRBV21-1 is a pseudogene locus. CDR3 length: 14 residues. The CDR3 coding sequence is TGTGCCAGCAGCAAAGCGCTAAGATTGGGGGGCTACACCTTC. It is translated as CASSKALRLGGYTF.

The rearrangement uses TRBV7-4 and TRBJ2-1, with D possibly matching TRBD2 (5 bases). The CDR3 loop spans 14 amino acids. V was clipped by 6 bases and J by 0 bases, with 9 bases between them. Germline loops: CDR1 SGHVT, CDR2 SQSDAQ. CDR3 region: CASRSGYSYNEQFF. The CDR3, as DNA: TGTGCCAGCAGAAGCGGATACTCCTACAATGAGCAGTTCTTC.

The chain combines TRBV28 with TRBJ2-1, with 8 bases identical to TRBD2. This CDR3 is 14 amino acids long. Germline CDR1 reads MDHEN; CDR2 reads SYDVKM. The V gene end was trimmed by 5 bases and the J gene end by 12 bases; junction bases not matched to a gene: 12. The CDR3 DNA reads TGTGCCAGCAGTACTCCCGGGAGGGACGGGGGGCAGTTCTTC. It is translated as CASSTPGRDGGQFF. Drawing the rest from reference TRBV28 and TRBJ2-1, the complete variable domain is DVKVTQSSRYLVKRTGEKVFLECVQDMDHENMFWYRQDPGLGLRLIYFSYDVKMKEKGDIPEGYSVSREKKERFSLILESASTNQTSMYLCASSTPGRDGGQFFGPGTRLTVL.

This sequence joins TRBV9 and TRBJ1-4; D unresolved. Germline CDR1 is SGDLS and CDR2 is YYNGEE. CDR3 size: 15 residues. Trimming stripped 4 bases from V and 4 bases from J, with 14 bases between. The DNA for the CDR3 is TGTGCCAGCAGCCCGCGGGGTGGCCTTAATGAAAAACTGTTTTTT. It encodes CASSPRGGLNEKLFF.

This chain uses TRBV14 with TRBJ2-5; D remains ambiguous. V lost 0 bases and J lost 1, with 9 bases in between. The CDR3 is 15 amino acids. The germline CDR1 and CDR2 sequences are SGHDN and FVKESK. This CDR3 reads CASSQDSRIQETQYF. Written as DNA, the CDR3 is TGTGCCAGCAGCCAAGATAGCCGGATCCAAGAGACCCAGTACTTC.

This rearrangement joins TRBV10-3 to TRBJ1-4; no firm D call. V lost 0 bases to trimming and J lost 8 bases, with 7 bases between them. Germline V gives CDR1 ENHRY, CDR2 SYGVKD. The CDR3 loop spans 13 amino acids. CDR3 DNA: TGTGCCATCAGTGAGTCGAAAGGGGAAAAACTGTTTTTT. Encoded protein: CAISESKGEKLFF.

With respect to this clone: At one end, the junction sequence differs from germline, possibly due to a read error. Other DNA variants within this sample encode the same CDR3. This chain links TRBV29-1 with TRBJ2-4, with 10 bases matching TRBD2. Germline V gene sequence: CDR1 SQVTM, CDR2 ANQGSEA. The CDR3 runs 14 residues. The CDR3 DNA follows: TGCAGCGTCGAAGCGGGAGGGGCCAAAAACATTCAGTACTTC. Residues: CSVEAGGAKNIQYF.

In its sample, this clone was seen once. V gene TRBV2 combines with J gene TRBJ2-3, with D hard to call. The CDR3 loop spans 14 amino acids. V lost 3 bases and J lost 2, with 9 bases in between. CDR1 is SNHLY, CDR2 FYNNEI, per germline. CDR3: CASSEGGYTDTQYF. CDR3 DNA: TGTGCCAGCAGTGAGGGTGGATACACAGATACGCAGTATTTT.

The rearrangement uses TRBV7-3 and TRBJ2-3, with 7 bases matching TRBD2. Trimming removed 4 bases from V and 5 bases from J; junction bases left unmatched: 15. The germline CDR1 and CDR2 sequences are SGHTA and FQGTGA. This CDR3 region has 17 residues. The CDR3, as DNA: TGTGCCAGCAGCTCCCACCCCTCCGGGGCTAGCGGAGATACGCAGTATTTT. This codes for CASSSHPSGASGDTQYF. The full variable domain, with the rest looked up from reference TRBV7-3 and TRBJ2-3, is GAGVSQTPSNKVTEKGKYVELRCDPISGHTALYWYRQSLGQGPEFLIYFQGTGAADDSGLPNDRFFAVRPEGSVSTLKIQRTERGDSAVYLCASSSHPSGASGDTQYFGPGTRLTVL.

The chain joins TRBV28 to TRBJ2-7; TRBD1 aligns across 7 bases. The CDR3 sequence is 12 residues long. From germline, CDR1 is MDHEN and CDR2 SYDVKM. The V segment lost 5 bases and the J segment 8 bases; nucleotides outside the gene matches: 6. The chain's CDR3 is CASSASGQQQYF. CDR3 sequence (DNA): TGTGCCAGCAGTGCCTCGGGACAGCAGCAGTACTTC.

V is TRBV4-1 and J is TRBJ2-1; 10 bases match TRBD2. The J segment lost 1 base and the V segment lost 5 bases, leaving 11 bases of the junction unmatched. CDR3 length equals 18 residues. Germline-derived CDR1 and CDR2 are MGHRA and YSYEKL. The CDR3 spells CASSSSHLAGESYNEQFF. The DNA for the CDR3 is TGCGCCAGCAGCTCCTCCCACCTAGCGGGGGAGTCCTACAATGAGCAGTTCTTC.

The chain links TRBV7-2 to TRBJ2-5; the D is unclear. Germline CDR1 reads SGHTA; CDR2 reads FQGNSA. Trimming removed 0 bases at V and 2 bases at J, with 7 bases between. The CDR3 covers 14 residues. CDR3 region: CASSLAPTQETQYF. CDR3 nucleotide sequence: TGTGCCAGCAGCTTAGCTCCAACACAAGAGACCCAGTACTTC.

The gene calls are TRBV30 and TRBJ2-3; weak D call: TRBD2 (6 bases). This CDR3 is built from 16 residues. Trimming took off 1 base at V and 8 bases at J, with 22 bases between the two ends. Germline loops: CDR1 GTSNPN, CDR2 SVGIG (reference sequence). CDR3 nucleotide sequence: TGTGCCTGGAGTGCAGGCCGAGCTAGCGCGCGGTCTACGCAGTATTTT. Translated, it gives CAWSAGRASARSTQYF.

The V call is TRBV4-2, the J call TRBJ1-1; D ambiguous. The CDR3 contains 16 residues. The V end lost 5 bases, the J end lost 6 bases, and 22 bases lay between the germline ends. Germline V gene data show CDR1 as LGHNA and CDR2 as YNFKEQ. CDR3 protein: CASSSWEGRFSPEAFF. The DNA of the CDR3 is TGTGCCAGCAGCTCGTGGGAAGGGCGTTTTAGCCCTGAAGCTTTCTTT.

In regard to this clone: Relative to the germline gene, one junction end is altered; a read error may explain this. V gene TRBV7-7 combines with J gene TRBJ1-1, with a possible D match to TRBD1 (5 bases). The length of the CDR3 is 13 residues. CDR1 SSHAT and CDR2 FNYEAQ come from the germline V gene (reference sequence). The CDR3 region is CASSLLRDTEAFF. As DNA, the CDR3 is TGTGCTAGCAGCTTACTCAGGGACACTGAAGCTTTCTTT.

The chain joins TRBV9 to TRBJ1-5; the D gene is possibly TRBD1 (5 bases). The CDR3 spans 15 residues. The germline V gene has CDR1 SGDLS and CDR2 YYNGEE. Between the trimmed V and J ends, which lost 3 bases and 0 bases, there was a span of 10 bases. The DNA for the CDR3 is TGTGCCAGCAGCGCACAAGACAGTAGCAATCAGCCCCAGCATTTT. Amino acids: CASSAQDSSNQPQHF.

The chain links TRBV7-2 to TRBJ2-2; D uncertain. Germline V CDR1 and CDR2: SGHTA, FQGNSA. The CDR3 sequence is 16 residues long. Trimming cost V 2 bases and J 0 bases, with 10 bases left between them. The CDR3: CASSLFGPSNTGELFF. The CDR3 nucleotides read TGTGCCAGCAGCTTATTCGGGCCCTCGAACACCGGGGAGCTGTTTTTT.

This rearrangement joins TRBV4-3 to TRBJ2-3; D not certain. V lost 0 bases, J lost 0 bases, and 10 bases lay in between. The CDR3 runs 16 residues. The germline gives CDR1 LGHNA, CDR2 YSLEER. The CDR3 reads CASSQDSAASTDTQYF. The DNA for the CDR3 is TGCGCCAGCAGCCAAGATTCCGCGGCCAGCACAGATACGCAGTATTTT.

This chain uses TRBV11-3 with TRBJ2-5, with a weak D call TRBD1 (5 bases). Germline V gene sequence: CDR1 SGHNT, CDR2 YENEEA. Trimming removed 5 bases from V and 7 bases from J, with 11 bases in between. This CDR3 is built from 12 residues. As DNA, the CDR3 is TGTGCCAGCAGCAGTAGTAGGGGGACCCAGTACTTC. This translates into CASSSSRGTQYF.